Listed below are T cell receptor beta chains from one sample, sequenced in a study of T-cell memory formation after mild COVID-19. TCRdb reanalysed the 5' RACE reads using MiXCR and keeps one entry per CDR3 protein. The top ten clones hold approximately 41% of a sample with about 120,000 distinct CDR3 sequences, 20% to 25% of them seen once. Sequencing was done on a sample of PBMCs or a T cell subset sorted from them (not recorded which). These receptors were collected from a man in his late teens or twenties who had mild COVID-19 (a few samples of this study predate the infection). Cell type and time point are not known. Both conserved end residues are part of each CDR3. The order of the fields is D gene, J gene, clone size, V gene, CDR3 DNA, CDR3 protein. The D gene is left open where the match is weak. Only part of the rows carry a size: once, few, many, or a class if the clone is expanded.

>TRBD1|TRBJ1-2|few|TRBV20-1
TGCAGTGCTAGAGACGCGGGACAGGGGGTCTGGGGCTACACCTTC
CSARDAGQGVWGYTF
>.|TRBJ2-3|many|TRBV4-1
TGCGCCAGCAGCCAAGCGGCAGATACGCAGTATTTT
CASSQAADTQYF
>TRBD2|TRBJ2-2|few|TRBV7-6
TGTGCCAGCAGCTTTAGCGGGGGGACGAACACCGGGGAGCTGTTTTTT
CASSFSGGTNTGELFF
>.|TRBJ1-2|few|TRBV6-5
TGTGCCAGCAGTACCACAGAGGCTAACTATGGCTACACCTTC
CASSTTEANYGYTF
>.|TRBJ2-4|.|TRBV5-5
TGTGCCAGCAGTTCCACCGGGACCTTAGCCAAAAACATTCAGTACTTC
CASSSTGTLAKNIQYF
>TRBD1|TRBJ1-3|.|TRBV7-2
TGTGCCAGCAGCCCAGGACAGGAGCCTGGAAACACCATATATTTT
CASSPGQEPGNTIYF
>TRBD1|TRBJ2-5|few|TRBV6-2/TRBV6-3
TGTGCCAGCGGCCGGGACAGACAAGAGACCCAGTACTTC
CASGRDRQETQYF
>.|TRBJ2-7|.|TRBV20-1
TGCAGTGCTAGAGATGTTAGCAGATCCTACGAGCAGTACTTC
CSARDVSRSYEQYF
>.|TRBJ2-1|.|TRBV6-4
TGTGCCAGCAGTGACGGGGGCGGCGGAAAGTTCTTC
CASSDGGGGKFF
>TRBD2|TRBJ2-3|.|TRBV2
TGTGCCAGCAAGACTAGCGGGGGGGCCGATACGCAGTATTTT
CASKTSGGADTQYF
>.|TRBJ1-5|few|TRBV9
TGTGCCAGCAGCGTAGCGCCCTTTAATCAGCCCCAGCATTTT
CASSVAPFNQPQHF
>.|TRBJ2-3|few|TRBV7-9
TGTGCCAGCAGCAAACACACAGATACGCAGTATTTT
CASSKHTDTQYF
>TRBD1|TRBJ2-7|many|TRBV27
TGTGCCAGCAGCCCCGGGACAGGCTACGAGCAGTACTTC
CASSPGTGYEQYF
>.|TRBJ1-2|.|TRBV20-1
TGCAGTGCTAGTCACGAGGGAGGCTTTACCTATGGCTACACCTTC
CSASHEGGFTYGYTF
>TRBD2|TRBJ2-1|.|TRBV5-1
TGCGCCAGCAGCCCGGGGACTAGCGGGGGGCGCGACAATGAGCAGTTCTTC
CASSPGTSGGRDNEQFF
>.|TRBJ2-2|.|TRBV7-2
TGTGCCAGCAGCTTACTACCGGGGGAGCTGTTTTTT
CASSLLPGELFF
>.|TRBJ2-7|.|TRBV5-6
TGTGCCAGCAGCTTGTTGCGGGGCTTACACGAGCAGTACTTC
CASSLLRGLHEQYF
>.|TRBJ2-3|.|TRBV12-3/TRBV12-4
TGTGCCAGCAGTTTGGGAGGAGTTACAGATACGCAGTATTTT
CASSLGGVTDTQYF